This TCR beta chain was documented in a study of blood T cells in healthy people across ages. The second PCR ran about 7 to 12 cycles with a sample-barcoded 5' primer and J-beta primers. Each cDNA was tagged by a template-switch adaptor containing 12 random nucleotides. TCRdb re-derived calls from the 5' RACE reads in MiXCR, one entry per CDR3 protein. The sample lists approximately 960,000 distinct CDR3 sequences; 29% were seen once. This clonotype was counted at least ten times. Germline CDR1 reads MRHNA; CDR2 reads SNTAGT. There are 16 residues in the CDR3. The V and J ends lost 3 bases and 6 bases, in that order; junction bases with no gene match: 12. These same records also appear under a second study, on T cells of mothers and their children. That source adds: A few healthy Caucasian mothers, along with their six children, were the donors.

Sequencing input: blood. The origin of this receptor is a woman aged 40-49 years in good health. This sequence joins TRBV6-4 and TRBJ2-3, with 7 bases fitting TRBD2. Here the CDR3 reads CASSEARGAGSDTQYF. In DNA form, the CDR3 reads TGTGCCAGCAGTGAAGCCCGGGGAGCGGGGTCGGATACGCAGTATTTT.